The 12 T cell receptor beta chains in this list originate from one sample, sequenced in a study of T cell responses to AZD1222 COVID-19 vaccine. Sequencing used immunoSEQ multiplex PCR; TCRdb keeps in-frame clones, though not all of them. The sample has about 120,000 clones, around 87% seen once. The sample consisted of peripheral blood, taken on day 0 of AZD1222 vaccination. The receptors come from an adult in good health.

The chain employs TRBV6-5 and TRBJ1-2, with D perhaps TRBD1 (5 bases). The CDR3 has 14 residues. Germline loops: CDR1 MNHEY, CDR2 SVGAGI. Trimming shortened V by 5 bases and J by 4 bases, and 14 bases separated the two germline ends. The CDR3 coding sequence is TGTGCCAGCAGTCCCAAGGGGCAGGCCTATGGCTACACCTTC. It yields the protein CASSPKGQAYGYTF.

The chain is built from TRBV6-5 and TRBJ2-3; maybe TRBD2 (6 bases). Germline loops: CDR1 MNHEY, CDR2 SVGAGI. The V end was cut by 2 bases, the J end by 7 bases, with 10 bases between. This CDR3 region has 13 residues. Here the CDR3 DNA reads TGTGCCAGCAGTTACGACGGGGGAAATACGCAGTATTTT. Its translation: CASSYDGGNTQYF.

The gene calls are TRBV28 and TRBJ2-7, with TRBD2 identical over 13 bases. Germline CDR1 and CDR2: MDHEN and SYDVKM. The CDR3 is 16 residues long. The V segment lost 3 bases and the J segment 7 bases; nucleotides outside the gene matches: 9. The CDR3 sequence is CASSLVGLAGPGEQYF. CDR3 nucleotides: TGTGCCAGCAGTTTGGTGGGACTAGCGGGACCGGGTGAGCAGTACTTC.

V gene TRBV5-4 combines with J gene TRBJ2-7; D tentatively reads TRBD1 or TRBD2 (5 bases each). CDR1 and CDR2 (germline): SGHNT, YYREEE (reference sequence). V dropped 0 bases and J dropped 6 bases, with 7 bases sitting between them. The CDR3 length is 12 residues. The CDR3 protein is CASSLGGTEQYF. The CDR3 region has the DNA TGTGCCAGCAGCTTGGGGGGGACCGAGCAGTACTTC.

The genes are TRBV27 and TRBJ2-1, with 8 bases matching TRBD2. The V segment lost 3 bases and the J segment 0 bases; nucleotides outside the gene matches: 1. The V gene's germline CDR1 is MNHEY and CDR2 SMNVEV (reference sequence). The CDR3 loop spans 15 amino acids. The CDR3 here is CASSFSGSSYNEQFF. The CDR3 DNA follows: TGTGCCAGCAGTTTCAGCGGGAGCTCCTACAATGAGCAGTTCTTC.

The J gene is TRBJ2-2, the V gene TRBV9; 8 bases match TRBD2. Germline values: CDR1 SGDLS, CDR2 YYNGEE. V was pared by 3 bases and J by 7 bases, with 5 bases of the junction left unmatched. The CDR3 contains 14 residues. The CDR3 nucleotides read TGTGCCAGCAGCGCCCGACTAGCGAGCGGGGAGCTGTTTTTT. Translation gives CASSARLASGELFF.

This chain links TRBV5-1 with TRBJ2-1; 12 bases are shared with TRBD1. This CDR3 comprises 15 residues. From germline, CDR1 is SGHRS and CDR2 YFSETQ. J lost 9 bases, V lost 5 bases, and 9 bases had no gene match. CDR3 coding DNA: TGCGCCAGCAGGTCCGCCGGGACAGGGGGCAGTGAGCAGTTCTTC. Translating it yields CASRSAGTGGSEQFF.

The V call is TRBV7-2, the J call TRBJ1-6, with D possibly TRBD1 on 6 matching bases. V dropped 5 bases and J dropped 9 bases, with 14 bases sitting between them. CDR3 size: 14 residues. CDR1 and CDR2 (germline): SGHTA, FQGNSA. The DNA of the CDR3 is TGTGCCAGCAGCCCAGGGAGGGGGGGTTCACCCCTCCACTTT. Amino acid sequence: CASSPGRGGSPLHF.

This rearrangement joins TRBV5-1 to TRBJ2-3, with a possible D match to TRBD2 (7 bases). The CDR3 covers 18 residues. The V gene's germline CDR1 is SGHRS and CDR2 YFSETQ. V lost 3 bases to trimming and J lost 2 bases, with 22 bases between them. CDR3 loop: CASSSQGRGGTTTDTQYF. The CDR3 coding sequence is TGCGCCAGCAGCTCCCAAGGAAGGGGGGGGACCACCACAGATACGCAGTATTTT.

This clone was observed a handful of times. The rearrangement uses TRBV6-2 or TRBV6-3 and TRBJ2-7; D is unresolved. Trimming took 5 bases from V and 2 from J, leaving 16 bases between them. CDR1 is MNHEY, CDR2 SVGEGT, per germline. The CDR3 spans 15 residues. The CDR3 nucleotides read TGTGCCAGCAGTCCCCGGGCAGGACGGGCCTACGAGCAGTACTTC. This codes for CASSPRAGRAYEQYF.

V usage is TRBV2 and J usage is TRBJ1-5; no firm D call. CDR1 SNHLY and CDR2 FYNNEI come from the germline V gene. The length of the CDR3 is 15 residues. V gave up 3 bases and J gave up 6 bases, with 15 bases separating them. In DNA, the CDR3 is TGTGCCAGCAGTGATACACCTCAAGGCGGTCAGCCCCAGCATTTT. Translating it yields CASSDTPQGGQPQHF.

The chain links TRBV6-5 to TRBJ1-2, with D perhaps matching TRBD1 (6 bases). Germline assignment: CDR1 MNHEY and CDR2 SVGAGI. V lost 6 bases and J lost 6, with 14 bases in between. This CDR3 has 13 amino acids. This CDR3 reads CASSRNREHGYTF. For the CDR3, the DNA is TGTGCCAGCAGCAGAAACAGGGAACATGGCTACACCTTC.